The TCR beta chain under discussion was sequenced for a study of CD8+ T cells in alopecia areata listed by TCRdb under 2018. Study-level background: The treated patients, all with moderate-to-severe alopecia areata, were enrolled in an open-label pilot trial of oral tofacitinib given at 5 to 10 mg twice daily. RNA was obtained with the PAXgene miRNA kit for fixed scalp, the miRNeasy kit for PBMCs, and the RNeasy kit for mouse skin. In both human patients and the C3H/HeJ mouse model, the study applied high-throughput TCRbeta sequencing to look at T cell clonal expansion in alopecia areata. Scalp clonality was compared among normal scalp (n=4), patchy alopecia areata scalp (n=8), and alopecia totalis/universalis scalp (n=8). Amplification of TCRbeta CDR3 regions was done by immunoSEQ multiplex PCR using 35 Vbeta forward primers and 13 Jbeta reverse primers. Scalp tissue and sorted CD4+ and CD8+ peripheral blood T cells from patchy and totalis/universalis alopecia areata patients and from healthy controls were covered by human TCRbeta sequencing. Biopsies were taken from tofacitinib-treated patients at baseline and again at 4 and 24 weeks into treatment, and several of those patients also had a later scalp biopsy. Patients stayed on tofacitinib for 6 to 18 months and then had 6 months of follow-up off drug so that delayed response and recurrence could be assessed. Overall study results and their limits: Lesional scalp, especially in alopecia totalis/universalis, showed higher clonality and more expanded CD8+ clones than normal scalp, suggesting antigenic drive. TCR sequences shared between patients were less clear than in mice, possibly partly because of HLA diversity in the patient population. Unlike mouse skin, which is dominated by gammadelta T cells, normal human skin has resident alphabeta T cells that are also sequenced, and this complicates analysis of the scalp TCR repertoire.

A remark on this clone: Its antigen remains unidentified. At one end the junction does not follow the germline gene, possibly because of a read error.

Its CDR3 holds 14 amino acids, cysteine through phenylalanine. The entry retains the CDR3 DNA only, 42 bases that are in frame from base 1. CDR1 and CDR2 (MGHRA, YSYEKL) derive from the germline V gene. The library was obtained by the immunoSEQ multiplex PCR assay. To provide template for TCR sequencing, every sample had RNA extracted and reverse transcribed into cDNA. First-strand cDNA was synthesized with SuperScript III using a 2:1 mix of oligo-dT and random hexamers. A synthetic immune receptor repertoire was used to measure amplification bias, and any remaining bias was corrected computationally. Under the source paper's analysis protocol: Raw reads were preprocessed to remove errors, and CDR3 was defined according to IMGT conventions as the region from the conserved cysteine to phenylalanine. Clonality was computed by normalizing Shannon entropy by log2 of the number of productive unique TCRs and subtracting the result from 1. Whether each scalp clone was CD4 or CD8 was inferred by checking scalp TCRbeta sequences against the CD4 and CD8 repertoires from sorted blood. The source is immuneACCESS, and TCRdb retained only in-frame sequences with V and J called. Part of the clones is not carried over; for the studies checked, unresolved V genes explain less than half of this, and the remainder is unexplained. V, J and clone size were drawn from that table, and D and trimming were deduced from the DNA. This sample comprises 130,000 to 150,000 clones, approximately 45% of them detected only once. The top ten constitute approximately 7% of the sample.

Lesional scalp punch biopsies and peripheral blood were obtained from alopecia areata patients. After PBMCs were isolated by density centrifugation and stained for CD3, CD4 and CD8, a FACSAria was used to sort CD4+ and CD8+ T cells. The receptor was derived from a human donor with alopecia areata. Sequencing was done on a sample of CD4+ T cells sorted from blood. The chain links TRBV4-1 with TRBJ1-1, with TRBD1 matching 7 junction bases. The bases read TGCGCCAGCAGCCAACCCGACAGGGCCCCGCGTCATCTCTTT. The translation is CASSQPDRAPRHLF.